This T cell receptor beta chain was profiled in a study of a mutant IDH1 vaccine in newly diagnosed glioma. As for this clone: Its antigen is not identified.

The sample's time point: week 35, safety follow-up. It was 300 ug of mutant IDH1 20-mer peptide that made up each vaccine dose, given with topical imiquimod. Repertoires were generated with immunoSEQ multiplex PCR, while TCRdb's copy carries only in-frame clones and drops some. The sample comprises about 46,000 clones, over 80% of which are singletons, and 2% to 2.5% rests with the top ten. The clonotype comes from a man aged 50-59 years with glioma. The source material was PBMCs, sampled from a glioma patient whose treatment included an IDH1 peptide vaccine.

CDR3 loop: CASSEWGGGDTQYF. CDR3 DNA sequence: TGCGCCAGCAGTGAGTGGGGGGGAGGAGATACGCAGTATTTT. The chain employs TRBV10-1 and TRBJ2-3; 7 positions match TRBD2. The length of the CDR3 is 14 residues. Germline CDR1 reads WNHNN; CDR2 reads SYGVQD (reference sequence). The trim removed 1 base at V and 5 bases at J, leaving 3 bases unmatched.